This is a list of T cell receptor beta chains from one sample in a study of STAT3 mutations in large granular lymphocyte leukemia. Method: immunoSEQ multiplex PCR; TCRdb's copy keeps in-frame clones and lacks some. The table includes about 4,300 clones, less than 55% detected once. The material sequenced was peripheral blood mononuclear cells. These receptors all stem from a male patient aged 45-60 years with T-cell large granular lymphocyte leukemia. Some clones in this sample may be carry-over from other donors' samples. Each CDR3 is given with its conserved first and last residue. A D gene is named only where the DNA matches it firmly. The size entry is marked missing in some rows and otherwise reads once, few, many or a size class.

>few|-|TRBV5-6|TRBJ1-1
CASSLGTTMNTEAFF
TGTGCCAGCAGCCTAGGGACTACTATGAACACTGAAGCTTTCTTT
>few|-|TRBV18|TRBJ2-7
CASSPKGLGEQYF
TGTGCCAGCTCACCAAAGGGACTGGGCGAGCAGTACTTC
>-|TRBD1|TRBV7-9|TRBJ2-5
CASSLGDRGYQETQYF
TGTGCCAGCAGCTTAGGGGACAGGGGGTACCAAGAGACCCAGTACTTC
>-|-|TRBV29-1|TRBJ2-3
CSVDSGADTQYF
TGCAGCGTTGATTCAGGGGCAGATACGCAGTATTTT
>-|-|TRBV7-3|TRBJ2-1
CASSSRPLNEQFF
TGTGCCAGCAGCTCCCGGCCTCTCAATGAGCAGTTCTTC
>-|TRBD2|TRBV5-1|TRBJ2-5
CASSPGLAGETQYF
TGCGCCAGCAGCCCGGGACTAGCGGGAGAGACCCAGTACTTC
>few|-|TRBV13|TRBJ2-7
CASSLVRYEQYF
TGTGCCAGCAGCTTAGTAAGGTACGAGCAGTACTTC
>-|-|TRBV5-4|TRBJ2-5
CASSLRQGQGETQYF
TGTGCCAGCAGCTTGCGTCAGGGGCAGGGAGAGACCCAGTACTTC
>-|TRBD1|TRBV27|TRBJ1-5
CASSSTGTGFNQPQHF
TGTGCCAGCAGTTCAACCGGGACAGGGTTCAATCAGCCCCAGCATTTT
>-|-|TRBV25-1|TRBJ2-1
CASSEYDEQFF
TGTGCCAGCAGTGAATATGATGAGCAGTTCTTC
>-|TRBD2|TRBV5-1|TRBJ2-3
CASSSGLAGIRADTQYF
TGCGCCAGCAGCTCGGGACTAGCGGGAATTCGCGCAGATACGCAGTATTTT
>-|-|TRBV5-4|TRBJ2-7
CASSLGGPSYEQYF
TGTGCCAGCAGCCTGGGGGGGCCCTCCTACGAGCAGTACTTC
>once|TRBD1|TRBV30|TRBJ2-7
CAWSVPWTGPIEEQYF
TGTGCCTGGAGTGTACCCTGGACAGGGCCTATTGAGGAGCAGTACTTC
>-|-|TRBV18|TRBJ1-1
CASSRETGERLEF
TGTGCCAGCTCACGGGAGACAGGTGAGAGGTTGGAATTT
>-|TRBD1|TRBV5-4|TRBJ2-6
CASSGTGTGAGANVLTF
TGTGCCAGCAGCGGCACCGGGACAGGGGCTGGGGCCAACGTCCTGACTTTC
>few|TRBD1|TRBV15|TRBJ2-7
CATSTRKTGAEQYF
TGTGCCACCAGCACACGAAAGACAGGGGCCGAGCAGTACTTC
>-|-|TRBV4-1|TRBJ2-7
CASSQDPGTPSYEQYF
TGCGCCAGCAGCCAAGATCCTGGGACTCCCTCCTACGAGCAGTACTTC
>few|TRBD2|TRBV10-3|TRBJ2-7
CAISELLAGDEQYF
TGTGCCATCAGTGAGTTGCTAGCGGGAGACGAGCAGTACTTC
>-|TRBD2|TRBV30|TRBJ2-3
CAWSQGLAGDTQYF
TGTGCCTGGAGTCAAGGACTAGCGGGAGATACGCAGTATTTT
>-|-|TRBV5-1|TRBJ2-5
CASSIPTSQETQYF
TGCGCCAGCAGCATCCCGACCAGTCAAGAGACCCAGTACTTC
>-|-|TRBV5-5|TRBJ1-2
CASSLGTGSNYGYTF
TGTGCCAGCAGCTTGGGAACAGGATCTAACTATGGCTACACCTTC
>-|TRBD1|TRBV30|TRBJ2-7
CAWSECRGCEQYF
TGTGCCTGGAGTGAGTGCAGGGGGTGCGAGCAGTACTTC